One and the same sample provided the 28 T cell receptor beta chains below, sequenced in a study of spatial heterogeneity in lung cancer. TCRdb reprocessed the 5' RACE reads via MiXCR and lists one record per CDR3 protein. The sample carries approximately 110,000 distinct CDR3 sequences, 10% to 14% recorded once. The time point: blood at routine non-recurrence follow-up after resection. The specimen was PBMCs, collected at follow-up. The receptors were gathered from a female donor with early-stage non-small cell lung cancer.

The chain uses TRBV30 and TRBJ1-5; TRBD1 aligns across 7 bases. The CDR3 sequence is 14 residues long. V was clipped by 0 bases and J by 3 bases; unmatched bases: 2. From germline, CDR1 is GTSNPN and CDR2 SVGIG (reference sequence). CDR3 region: CAWSVQGPNQPQHF. For the CDR3, the DNA is TGTGCCTGGAGTGTACAGGGGCCCAATCAGCCCCAGCATTTT.

The chain is built from TRBV27 and TRBJ2-3; a possible D gene is TRBD1 (6 bases). The germline V and J ends were trimmed by 5 bases and 4 bases, with 13 bases remaining between them. Germline values: CDR1 MNHEY, CDR2 SMNVEV (reference sequence). The CDR3 loop spans 14 amino acids. CDR3 loop: CASSVGQRSDTQYF. The CDR3 coding sequence is TGTGCCAGCAGTGTCGGACAGAGGTCAGATACGCAGTATTTT.

This clonotype came up many times. The CDR3 region is CATSVPSGHNEQFF. In DNA, the CDR3 is TGTGCCACCAGTGTCCCTAGCGGACACAATGAGCAGTTCTTC. This sequence joins TRBV24-1 and TRBJ2-1; TRBD2 agrees at 7 bases. The CDR3 runs 14 residues. Germline V lookup: CDR1 KGHDR, CDR2 SFDVKD. V was pared by 5 bases and J by 5 bases, with 5 bases of the junction left unmatched.

The chain links TRBV20-1 to TRBJ2-3; the match to TRBD1 covers 8 bases. V dropped 3 bases and J dropped 2; count of bases not matched to a gene: 1. This CDR3 has 13 residues. CDR1 is DFQATT and CDR2 is SNEGSKA in the germline V gene (reference sequence). The CDR3 loop reads CSASQGATDTQYF. The CDR3 DNA sequence: TGCAGTGCTAGTCAGGGGGCCACAGATACGCAGTATTTT.

This clonotype was seen ten or more times. The chain joins TRBV25-1 to TRBJ2-7; TRBD1 or TRBD2 may be the D gene (5 bases each). V dropped 5 bases and J dropped 2 bases, with 16 bases sitting between them. The CDR3 runs 15 residues. Germline values: CDR1 MGHDK, CDR2 SYGVNS. Written as DNA, the CDR3 is TGTGCCAGCAGTAAGGGGAGCTGGCCGGCCTACGAGCAGTACTTC. Protein sequence: CASSKGSWPAYEQYF.

This clonotype occurred many times. V gene TRBV12-3 or TRBV12-4 combines with J gene TRBJ1-5; D is undetermined. V dropped 0 bases and J dropped 6 bases, with 6 bases sitting between them. The CDR3 extends over 13 amino acids. As DNA, the CDR3 is TGTGCCAGCAGTTTAGCGGGGTTTCAGCCCCAGCATTTT. This codes for CASSLAGFQPQHF.

The chain uses TRBV15 and TRBJ2-5, with D possibly TRBD2 on 6 matching bases. Germline-derived CDR1 and CDR2 are LNHNV and YYDKDF (reference sequence). The CDR3 is 13 residues long. The V end was cut by 1 base, the J end by 5 bases, with 8 bases between. CDR3 region: CATSRAGRETQYF. In DNA form, the CDR3 reads TGTGCCACCAGCAGAGCAGGGAGGGAGACCCAGTACTTC. The full variable domain, its missing parts supplied by reference TRBV15 and TRBJ2-5, is DAMVIQNPRYQVTQFGKPVTLSCSQTLNHNVMYWYQQKSSQAPKLLFHYYDKDFNNEADTPDNFQSRRPNTSFCFLDIRSPGLGDTAMYLCATSRAGRETQYFGPGTRLLVL.

This clonotype was recorded a few times. The rearrangement joins TRBV30 to TRBJ2-7; D is perhaps TRBD1 (5 bases). V shed 0 bases and J shed 2 bases, with 11 bases lying between them. CDR1 is GTSNPN, CDR2 SVGIG, per germline (reference sequence). The CDR3 contains 14 residues. The CDR3 here is CAWSVQGSAYEQYV. The CDR3 DNA sequence: TGTGCCTGGAGTGTTCAGGGATCTGCCTACGAGCAGTACGTC.

In its sample, this clonotype was seen a few times. J is TRBJ1-1 and V is TRBV20-1, with D maybe TRBD1 (6 bases). CDR1 is DFQATT and CDR2 is SNEGSKA in the germline V gene (reference sequence). The CDR3 consists of 13 residues. V shed 0 bases and J shed 10 bases, with 15 bases lying between them. CDR3 residues: CSAREEQGRGAFF. The CDR3 DNA reads as TGCAGTGCTAGAGAAGAACAGGGCAGAGGAGCTTTCTTT.

The CDR3 loop is CASSFRPTDTQYF. The DNA of the CDR3 is TGTGCCAGCAGTTTCCGACCTACAGATACGCAGTATTTT. V usage is TRBV6-4 and J usage is TRBJ2-3; the D is unclear. This CDR3 is built from 13 residues. V lost 5 bases to trimming and J lost 3 bases, with 9 bases between them. Germline V CDR1 and CDR2: MRHNA, SNTAGT.

As to this clonotype: A single base separates this from a much larger clone, so it may be a read error. The chain joins TRBV4-3 to TRBJ2-1; a possible D gene is TRBD2 (6 bases). Trimming removed 4 bases at V and 2 bases at J, with 9 bases between. The CDR3 extends over 14 amino acids. Looked up from germline, CDR1 is LGHNA and CDR2 is YSLEER. CDR3 in amino acids: CASSRGTPYNEQFF. The DNA of the CDR3 is TGCGCCAGCAGCCGAGGGACTCCCTACAATGAGCAGTTCTTC.

This clonotype was observed a handful of times. The rearrangement joins TRBV20-1 to TRBJ1-4; D is undetermined. The V gene lost 4 bases and the J gene lost 4 bases, with 4 bases spanning the gap. CDR1 and CDR2 (germline): DFQATT, SNEGSKA (reference sequence). This CDR3 comprises 11 residues. CDR3 sequence reads: CSANSNEKLFF. CDR3 nucleotide sequence: TGCAGTGCTAACAGTAATGAAAAACTGTTTTTT.

This clonotype showed up just once. The V call is TRBV7-9, the J call TRBJ2-5; the D is unclear. Germline V gene sequence: CDR1 SEHNR, CDR2 FQNEAQ (reference sequence). Deletions cut 2 bases from V and 5 bases from J, with 9 bases between. This CDR3 is 13 amino acids long. CDR3 coding DNA: TGTGCCAGCAGCTTACGAAGTACGGAGACCCAGTACTTC. It specifies CASSLRSTETQYF.

This clonotype occurred a few times. V gene TRBV5-1 combines with J gene TRBJ1-1, with D maybe TRBD1 (5 bases). Trimming shortened V by 3 bases and J by 0 bases, and 15 bases separated the two germline ends. CDR1 is SGHRS, CDR2 YFSETQ, per germline. The CDR3 covers 16 residues. The CDR3 region has the DNA TGCGCCAGCAGCTCGGGCACCGGGACGATGAACACTGAAGCTTTCTTT. It encodes CASSSGTGTMNTEAFF.

Sample share makes this clonotype medium-sized (0.01 to 0.1%). J is TRBJ2-5 and V is TRBV29-1, with D tentatively TRBD2 (6 bases). The V gene's germline CDR1 is SQVTM and CDR2 ANQGSEA. V lost 7 bases to trimming and J lost 1 base, with 10 bases between them. The CDR3 has 12 amino acids. DNA of the CDR3: TGCAGCGCCATGACTAGCCAAGAGACCCAGTACTTC. Residues: CSAMTSQETQYF.

This clonotype was counted at least ten times. J is TRBJ2-2 and V is TRBV19, with D unclear. The CDR3 extends over 17 amino acids. V gave up 5 bases and J gave up 0 bases, with 16 bases separating them. CDR1 and CDR2 from the germline V gene are LNHDA and SQIVND (reference sequence). The CDR3, as DNA: TGTGCCAGTAGTCTTACGAGCGCAACCACGAACACCGGGGAGCTGTTTTTT. Protein product: CASSLTSATTNTGELFF.

The chain employs TRBV29-1 and TRBJ2-2; TRBD1 aligns across 10 bases. J gave up 6 bases and V 3 bases, and 4 bases lay outside the gene matches. The CDR3 runs 14 residues. CDR1 is SQVTM, CDR2 ANQGSEA, per germline. CDR3 in amino acids: CSVEEGTGAGELFF. The CDR3 nucleotides are TGCAGCGTTGAGGAAGGGACAGGGGCCGGGGAGCTGTTTTTT.

The chain employs TRBV7-2 and TRBJ1-6; D ambiguous. Germline V gene lookup returns CDR1 SGHTA and CDR2 FQGNSA. The CDR3 totals 13 residues. Trimming pared 3 bases from V and 8 bases from J, leaving 8 bases between. The CDR3 nucleotides are TGTGCCAGCAGCTTTTACAGTGATTCACCCCTCCACTTT. This sequence encodes CASSFYSDSPLHF.

This clonotype was recorded a few times. The chain combines TRBV12-3 or TRBV12-4 with TRBJ2-2, with TRBD1 matching over 9 bases. The CDR3 is made up of 15 amino acids. The trim removed 5 bases at V and 5 bases at J, leaving 6 bases unmatched. Here the CDR3 DNA reads TGTGCCAGCAGTACTACAGGGGGCGGAACCGGGGAGCTGTTTTTT. Encoded protein: CASSTTGGGTGELFF.

The sample holds many counts of this clonotype. The chain is built from TRBV4-1 and TRBJ2-3, with D tentatively TRBD2 (6 bases). Trimming took off 1 base at V and 4 bases at J, with 15 bases between the two ends. The CDR3 sequence is 16 residues long. Looked up from germline, CDR1 is MGHRA and CDR2 is YSYEKL. DNA for the CDR3: TGCGCCAGCAGCCAAGGAGCGGGCCGACTGGCAGATACGCAGTATTTT. It yields the protein CASSQGAGRLADTQYF.

This clonotype was counted only a few times. Here the CDR3 DNA reads TGCAGTGCTAGAGAGCTGGCAGTCAGGGGGCTCCACCCTAGCACAGATACGCAGTATTTT. Translated, it gives CSARELAVRGLHPSTDTQYF. The chain is built from TRBV20-1 and TRBJ2-3, with 8 bases identical to TRBD1. There are 20 residues in the CDR3. V shed 0 bases, J shed 0 bases, and the junction held 17 bases outside the gene matches. Germline CDR1 reads DFQATT; CDR2 reads SNEGSKA (reference sequence).

This clonotype was seen only a few times. V is TRBV6-2 or TRBV6-3 and J is TRBJ1-5, with 10 bases fitting TRBD1. CDR1 is MNHEY, CDR2 SVGEGT, per germline. Trimming removed 6 bases from V and 6 bases from J; junction bases left unmatched: 8. The CDR3 length is 15 residues. The CDR3 here is CASSSGTGVAQPQHF. CDR3 nucleotide sequence: TGTGCCAGCAGCTCCGGGACAGGGGTTGCTCAGCCCCAGCATTTT.

The genes are TRBV9 and TRBJ1-5; 8 bases line up with TRBD1. This CDR3 comprises 14 residues. Per germline, CDR1 SGDLS and CDR2 YYNGEE. V trimming: 0 bases; J trimming: 9 bases; junction bases outside the gene matches: 5. The chain's CDR3 is CASSVAFGTGPQHF. The CDR3 nucleotides read TGTGCCAGCAGCGTAGCTTTCGGGACAGGGCCCCAGCATTTT.

There are a few counts of this clonotype. This sequence joins TRBV4-1 and TRBJ1-1, with D uncertain. The V and J ends lost 1 base and 5 bases respectively, with 14 bases between them. Per the germline V gene, CDR1 is MGHRA and CDR2 is YSYEKL. The CDR3 loop spans 15 amino acids. CDR3 sequence reads: CASSQAQLTGTEAFF. The CDR3 DNA reads as TGCGCCAGCAGCCAAGCCCAACTAACGGGGACTGAAGCTTTCTTT.

This clonotype was seen repeatedly, ten times or more. This chain links TRBV19 with TRBJ1-3; D remains unclear. V lost 5 bases and J 0 bases, leaving 8 bases between the germline ends. CDR1 and CDR2 from the germline V gene are LNHDA and SQIVND (reference sequence). This CDR3 region has 14 residues. Here the CDR3 DNA reads TGTGCCAGTAGTTGGAGCAGCTCTGGAAACACCATATATTTT. It yields the protein CASSWSSSGNTIYF.

The rearrangement uses TRBV3-1 and TRBJ2-2, with D perhaps TRBD1 or TRBD2 (5 bases each). The CDR3 runs 13 residues. The germline CDR1 and CDR2 sequences are LGHDT and YNNKEL (reference sequence). V lost 7 bases, J lost 7 bases, and 13 bases lay in between. CDR3 nucleotides: TGTGCCAGCAAGAGAGGGGAGATCGGGGAGCTGTTTTTT. Its translation: CASKRGEIGELFF.

This clonotype was observed at least ten times. CDR3 loop: CASSLFGSGEEQYV. CDR3 in DNA: TGTGCCAGCAGCTTATTTGGGAGTGGTGAGGAGCAGTACGTC. The genes are TRBV7-2 and TRBJ2-7; perhaps TRBD2 as D (5 bases). The germline gives CDR1 SGHTA, CDR2 FQGNSA. Trimming removed 2 bases at V and 7 bases at J, with 15 bases between. This CDR3 is 14 amino acids long.

This clonotype was observed a handful of times. This rearrangement joins TRBV4-3 to TRBJ2-1; 8 nucleotides match TRBD2. Germline values: CDR1 LGHNA, CDR2 YSLEER. The CDR3 spans 19 residues. V gave up 0 bases and J gave up 2 bases; unmatched junction bases: 12. CDR3 loop: CASSQDASGASGPYNEQFF. The CDR3 DNA sequence: TGCGCCAGCAGCCAAGATGCTTCCGGGGCTAGCGGGCCCTACAATGAGCAGTTCTTC.